The next 18 T cell receptor beta chains were all read from a single sample in a study of blood T cells in healthy people across ages. Primers used in a second PCR of roughly 7 to 12 cycles were a sample-barcoded 5' primer and a J-beta primer mix. TCRdb redid the calling of the 5' RACE reads with MiXCR, one entry per CDR3 protein. The sample has fewer than 2,000,000 distinct CDR3 sequences, about 31% seen once. Material for sequencing was blood. Receptors originate from a woman younger than 45 in good health.

In its sample, this clonotype was seen once. This chain uses TRBV10-3 with TRBJ2-1; D possibly matches TRBD1 or TRBD2 (5 bases each). The assigned J gene may be wrong: the sequence end matches TRBJ2-7 better. The CDR3 totals 16 residues. The V gene's germline CDR1 is ENHRY and CDR2 SYGVKD. CDR3 residues: CAITEGSRVSYNEQYF. The CDR3 DNA reads TGTGCCATCACCGAGGGGTCCAGGGTATCCTACAATGAGCAGTACTTC.

On this clonotype itself: A read error may account for a junction end that differs from germline. This sequence joins TRBV28 and TRBJ1-6, with unresolved D. The CDR3 has 11 amino acids. CDR1 is MDHEN and CDR2 is SYDVKM in the germline V gene. In DNA, the CDR3 is TGTGCCGGCAGAAGCAATTCACCCCTCCACTTT. Protein: CAGRSNSPLHF.

Many counts were recorded for this clonotype. This rearrangement joins TRBV5-5 to TRBJ2-7; D is ambiguous. Trimming pared 5 bases from V and 0 bases from J, leaving 12 bases between. Germline V CDR1 and CDR2: SGHKS, YYEKEE (reference sequence). This CDR3 is 14 amino acids long. CDR3 DNA: TGTGCCAGCAGTGCGAGCGCAGACTCCTACGAGCAGTACTTC. Protein sequence: CASSASADSYEQYF.

Turning to this clonotype: Sequence at one end of the junction differs from germline and may be a read error. This chain links TRBV20-1 with TRBJ2-5; 12 nucleotides align to TRBD2. The CDR3 is made up of 15 amino acids. Germline values: CDR1 DFQATT, CDR2 SNEGSKA (reference sequence). In DNA form, the CDR3 reads TGCAGTGCTAGAGACGGACTAGCGGGAAGAGAGACCCTGTACTTC. This translates into CSARDGLAGRETLYF.

CDR3 nucleotides: TGTGCCAGCAGTCCTCCTCCAGCGGGGGTGAGAATGCAGTATTTT. Protein sequence: CASSPPPAGVRMQYF. The chain has TRBV27 and TRBJ2-3, with TRBD2 matching over 8 bases. The CDR3 is 15 residues long. CDR1 and CDR2 (germline): MNHEY, SMNVEV (reference sequence). Germline trimming cut 5 bases from V and 11 bases from J; bases unmatched to any gene: 15.

The table lists this clonotype with a few counts. The chain links TRBV24-1 to TRBJ2-1; unclear D gene. CDR1 KGHDR and CDR2 SFDVKD come from the germline V gene. V was shortened by 1 base and J by 0 bases, with 9 bases between the two germline ends. CDR3 length: 16 residues. CDR3 loop: CATSDFRGDSYNEQFF. The CDR3 coding sequence is TGTGCCACCAGTGATTTTCGCGGAGACTCCTACAATGAGCAGTTCTTC.

This clonotype was detected only a few times. The chain recombines TRBV20-1 with TRBJ2-3; 12 bases match TRBD2. The V gene's germline CDR1 is DFQATT and CDR2 SNEGSKA (reference sequence). CDR3 length: 18 amino acids. V trimming: 5 bases; J trimming: 2 bases; junction bases outside the gene matches: 14. The CDR3 DNA reads TGCAGTGCTCCAAATCCTAGCGGGGGGGTTACCGTCACAGATACGCAGTATTTT. Translated, it gives CSAPNPSGGVTVTDTQYF.

This clonotype was found many times. The chain couples TRBV5-1 to TRBJ2-5; D assignment may be TRBD1 or TRBD2 (5 bases each). V was shortened by 2 bases and J by 4 bases, with 15 bases between the two germline ends. The length of the CDR3 is 15 residues. Germline loops: CDR1 SGHRS, CDR2 YFSETQ. The DNA of the CDR3 is TGCGCCAGCAGCTTAAGGGGTACGGGGCCAGAGACCCAGTACTTC. It encodes CASSLRGTGPETQYF.

The V and J genes are TRBV12-3 or TRBV12-4 and TRBJ2-7, with TRBD1 matching 7 bases. The ends lost 3 bases at V and 2 bases at J; junction bases unmatched: 10. This CDR3 spans 16 amino acids. CDR3 in DNA: TGTGCCAGCAGTTTTTCCCAACAGGGGCGGGCCTACGAGCAGTACTTC. It yields the protein CASSFSQQGRAYEQYF.

This clonotype was found a few times. The chain combines TRBV6-5 with TRBJ2-7, with 11 positions matching TRBD1. Germline CDR1 is MNHEY and CDR2 is SVGAGI. This CDR3 comprises 14 residues. The V and J ends lost 6 bases and 4 bases, in that order; junction bases with no gene match: 5. The CDR3 nucleotides are TGTGCCAGCAGATCGGGACAGGGGGTGTACGAGCAGTACTTC. Amino acids: CASRSGQGVYEQYF.

The CDR3 DNA reads as TGCGCCAGCAGCCTTGTTACTAGCGGCAACAATGAGCAGTTCTTC. Its translation is CASSLVTSGNNEQFF. This chain uses TRBV5-1 with TRBJ2-1, with 8 positions matching TRBD2. This CDR3 is 15 amino acids long. The ends lost 4 bases at V and 5 bases at J; junction bases unmatched: 8. Germline V gene lookup returns CDR1 SGHRS and CDR2 YFSETQ.

With regard to this clonotype: The conserved phenylalanine or tryptophan normally closing the CDR3 is absent here, so this likely arose from a read error. V usage is TRBV30 and J usage is TRBJ1-1, with a possible D match to TRBD1 (5 bases). This CDR3 region has 12 residues. In germline, CDR1 is GTSNPN, CDR2 SVGIG (reference sequence). The germline V and J ends were trimmed by 4 bases and 1 base, with 7 bases remaining between them. The CDR3 loop reads CAWTQENTEAFS. CDR3 bases: TGTGCCTGGACACAGGAGAACACTGAAGCTTTCTCT.

The table lists this clonotype with a few counts. The V call is TRBV6-1, the J call TRBJ1-1; D gene uncertain. The CDR3 is 13 residues long. Looked up from germline, CDR1 is MNHNS and CDR2 is SASEGT. V lost 5 bases to trimming and J lost 4 bases, with 11 bases between them. Written as DNA, the CDR3 is TGTGCCAGCAGTCGACCTGTGGGCACTGAAGCTTTCTTT. Its protein product is CASSRPVGTEAFF.

This clonotype was detected only a few times. The chain has TRBV29-1 and TRBJ2-1, with 10 bases lining up with TRBD2. V dropped 3 bases and J dropped 0; count of bases not matched to a gene: 5. The CDR3 has 16 residues. Germline V CDR1 and CDR2: SQVTM, ANQGSEA. The CDR3 sequence: CSVDGTSASSYNEQFF. The CDR3 DNA reads TGCAGCGTTGATGGGACTAGCGCGAGCTCCTACAATGAGCAGTTCTTC.

This clonotype was seen a few times. The rearrangement joins TRBV11-2 to TRBJ2-7; perhaps TRBD2 as D (6 bases). The V and J ends lost 6 bases and 5 bases respectively, with 20 bases between them. CDR1 is SGHAT and CDR2 is FQNNGV in the germline V gene. The CDR3 runs to 15 residues. The CDR3 region is CASSPMGGEAHEQYF. CDR3 nucleotides: TGTGCCAGCAGTCCGATGGGGGGAGAAGCCCACGAGCAGTACTTC.

This chain joins TRBV27 and TRBJ1-2; D possibly corresponds to TRBD1 (6 bases). The V gene's germline CDR1 is MNHEY and CDR2 SMNVEV (reference sequence). Trimming removed 6 bases from V and 4 bases from J, with 12 bases in between. The CDR3 is 13 amino acids. The CDR3 region is CASSDRTSYGYTF. The CDR3 region has the DNA TGTGCCAGCAGCGACAGGACATCCTATGGCTACACCTTC.

The V call is TRBV12-3 or TRBV12-4, the J call TRBJ2-3; 9 bases line up with TRBD1. CDR3 length equals 17 residues. V shed 4 bases, J shed 2 bases, and the junction held 10 bases outside the gene matches. CDR3 loop: CASSSGTGKRATDTQYF. CDR3 DNA sequence: TGTGCCAGCAGTTCCGGGACAGGGAAGCGGGCCACAGATACGCAGTATTTT.

The V and J genes are TRBV27 and TRBJ1-5; no clear D gene. The CDR3 sequence is 15 residues long. V was clipped by 6 bases and J by 1 base, with 13 bases between them. Per germline, CDR1 MNHEY and CDR2 SMNVEV (reference sequence). CDR3 region: CASSPGGMSNQPQHF. The CDR3 DNA reads TGTGCCAGCAGCCCGGGCGGGATGAGCAATCAGCCCCAGCATTTT.